The T cell receptor (beta chain) under discussion was sequenced for a study of a mutant IDH1 vaccine in newly diagnosed glioma. Study-level background: Patients, over weeks 1, 3, 5, 7, 11, 15, 19 and 23, received a total of eight vaccinations. Most had both radiotherapy and temozolomide beforehand; others had only one. The study started vaccination 4-6 weeks after radiotherapy alone, or with temozolomide cycles.

The time point denotes: week 23, last vaccination. What each vaccine dose contained was 300 ug of mutant IDH1 20-mer peptide, accompanied by topical imiquimod. The data were produced by immunoSEQ multiplex PCR, yet TCRdb's version contains in-frame clones alone and is incomplete. The sample contains 25,000 to 35,000 clones, 85% to 90% of which appear only once. CDR3 size: 15 residues. Trimming stripped 1 base from V and 7 bases from J, with 13 bases between. Germline CDR1 and CDR2: MGHDK and SYGVNS. In the case of this clone: Its target is not known.

Sequencing was performed on PBMCs, taken from a glioma patient whose treatment included an IDH1 peptide vaccine. J is TRBJ2-2 and V is TRBV25-1; TRBD2 is a possible D gene (8 bases). The sequence derives from a middle-aged man with glioma. The DNA of the CDR3 is TGTGCCAGCAGTGAATCGGGAGGGGGCTACGGGGAGCTGTTTTTT. This codes for CASSESGGGYGELFF.